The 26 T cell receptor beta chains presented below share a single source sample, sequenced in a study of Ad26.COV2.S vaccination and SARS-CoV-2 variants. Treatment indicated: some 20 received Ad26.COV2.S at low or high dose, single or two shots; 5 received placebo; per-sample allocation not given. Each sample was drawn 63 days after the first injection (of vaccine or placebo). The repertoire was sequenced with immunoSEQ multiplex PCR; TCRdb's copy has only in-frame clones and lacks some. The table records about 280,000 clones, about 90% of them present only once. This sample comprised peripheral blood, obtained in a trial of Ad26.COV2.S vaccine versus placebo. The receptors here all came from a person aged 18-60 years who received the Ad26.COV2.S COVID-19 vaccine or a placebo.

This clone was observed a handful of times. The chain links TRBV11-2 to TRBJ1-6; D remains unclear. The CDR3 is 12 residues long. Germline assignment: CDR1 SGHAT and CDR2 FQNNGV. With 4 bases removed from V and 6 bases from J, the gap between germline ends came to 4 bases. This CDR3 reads CASSSFNSPLHF. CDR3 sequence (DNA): TGTGCCAGCAGCTCATTTAATTCACCCCTCCACTTT. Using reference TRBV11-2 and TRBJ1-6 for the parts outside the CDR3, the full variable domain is EAGVAQSPRYKIIEKRQSVAFWCNPISGHATLYWYQQILGQGPKLLIQFQNNGVVDDSQLPKDRFSAERLKGVDSTLKIQPAKLEDSAVYLCASSSFNSPLHFGNGTRLTVT.

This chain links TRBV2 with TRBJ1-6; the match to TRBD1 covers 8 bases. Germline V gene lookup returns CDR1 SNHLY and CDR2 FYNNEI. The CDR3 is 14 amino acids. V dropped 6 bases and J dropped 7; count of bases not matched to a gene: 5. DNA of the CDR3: TGTGCCAGCAGGACCGGGACAGGCAATTCACCCCTCCACTTT. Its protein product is CASRTGTGNSPLHF.

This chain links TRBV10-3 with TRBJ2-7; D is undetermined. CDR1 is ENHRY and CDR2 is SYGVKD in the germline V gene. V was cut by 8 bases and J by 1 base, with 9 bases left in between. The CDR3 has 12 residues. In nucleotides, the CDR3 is TGTGCCATCGGCGACATATCCTACGAGCAGTACTTC. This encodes CAIGDISYEQYF.

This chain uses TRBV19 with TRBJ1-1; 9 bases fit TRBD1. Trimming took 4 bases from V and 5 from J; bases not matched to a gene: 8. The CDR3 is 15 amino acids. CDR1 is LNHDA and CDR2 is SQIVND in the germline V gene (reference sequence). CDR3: CASSTRQGVGTEAFF. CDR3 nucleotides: TGTGCCAGTAGTACGAGACAGGGGGTGGGAACTGAAGCTTTCTTT.

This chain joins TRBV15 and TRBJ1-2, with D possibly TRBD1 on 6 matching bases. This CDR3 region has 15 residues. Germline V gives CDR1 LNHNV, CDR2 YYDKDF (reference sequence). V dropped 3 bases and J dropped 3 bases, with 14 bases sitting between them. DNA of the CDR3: TGTGCCACCAGCAGGTCGGGGGCGCGGTACTATGGCTACACCTTC. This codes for CATSRSGARYYGYTF.

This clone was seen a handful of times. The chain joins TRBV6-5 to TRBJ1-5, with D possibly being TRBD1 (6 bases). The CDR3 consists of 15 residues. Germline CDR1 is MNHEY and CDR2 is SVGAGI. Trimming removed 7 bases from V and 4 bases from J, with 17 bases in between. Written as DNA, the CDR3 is TGTGCCAGCATTATAACAGGGTGGGGGAATCAGCCCCAGCATTTT. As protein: CASIITGWGNQPQHF.

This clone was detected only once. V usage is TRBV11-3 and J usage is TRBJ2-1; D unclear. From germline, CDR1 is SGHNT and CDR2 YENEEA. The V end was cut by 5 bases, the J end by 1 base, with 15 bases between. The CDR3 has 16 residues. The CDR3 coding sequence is TGTGCCAGCAGCCGTGGATTCTCCGGTTCCTACAATGAGCAGTTCTTC. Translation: CASSRGFSGSYNEQFF.

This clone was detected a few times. The CDR3: CASSQRAGRTEAFF. CDR3 nucleotides: TGTGCCAGCAGCCAGAGGGCAGGGCGGACTGAAGCTTTCTTT. The rearrangement joins TRBV3-1 (or the pseudogene TRBV3-2) to TRBJ1-1; possibly TRBD1 for D (5 bases). The CDR3 runs to 14 residues. V was pared by 3 bases and J by 5 bases, with 13 bases between. The germline V gene has CDR1 LGHDT and CDR2 YNNKEL (reference sequence).

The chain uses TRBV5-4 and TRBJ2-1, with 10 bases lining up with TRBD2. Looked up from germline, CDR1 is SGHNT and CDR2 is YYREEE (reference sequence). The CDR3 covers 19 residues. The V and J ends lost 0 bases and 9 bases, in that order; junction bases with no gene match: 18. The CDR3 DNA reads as TGTGCCAGCAGCTTGGCCCCTCTTATGATAGCGGGAGGAGTCGCTGAGCAGTTCTTC. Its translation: CASSLAPLMIAGGVAEQFF.

The CDR3 DNA is TGTGCCAGCAGCAAATCGACCACCGGGACAGGGGGCGCGACGATAAGTGGGGCCAACGTCCTGACTTTC. This codes for CASSKSTTGTGGATISGANVLTF. The chain couples TRBV21-1 to TRBJ2-6; the table's D gene call, TRBD1, was not cross checked with the DNA. TRBV21-1 is noted as a pseudogene. CDR3 length: 23 residues.

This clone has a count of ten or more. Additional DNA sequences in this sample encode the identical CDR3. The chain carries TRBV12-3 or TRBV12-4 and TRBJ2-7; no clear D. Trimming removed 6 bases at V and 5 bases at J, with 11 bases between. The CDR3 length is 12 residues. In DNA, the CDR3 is TGTGCCAGCAGCCCTACCAATCACGAGCAGTACTTC. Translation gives CASSPTNHEQYF.

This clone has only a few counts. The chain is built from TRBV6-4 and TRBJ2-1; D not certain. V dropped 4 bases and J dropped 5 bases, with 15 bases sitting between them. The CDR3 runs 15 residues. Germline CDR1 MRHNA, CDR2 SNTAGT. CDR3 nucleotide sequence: TGTGCCAGCAGTGTTGTAGGCAACGGTCACAATGAGCAGTTCTTC. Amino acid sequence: CASSVVGNGHNEQFF.

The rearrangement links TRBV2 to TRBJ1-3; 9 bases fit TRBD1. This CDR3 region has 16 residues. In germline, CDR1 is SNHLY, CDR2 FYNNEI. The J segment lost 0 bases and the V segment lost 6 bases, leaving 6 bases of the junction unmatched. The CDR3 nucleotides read TGTGCCAGCAGGGCTACAGGGGGCGTCTCTGGAAACACCATATATTTT. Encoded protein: CASRATGGVSGNTIYF.

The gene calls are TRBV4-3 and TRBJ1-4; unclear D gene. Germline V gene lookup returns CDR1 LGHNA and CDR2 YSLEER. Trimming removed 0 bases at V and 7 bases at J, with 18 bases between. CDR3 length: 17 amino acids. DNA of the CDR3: TGCGCCAGCAGCCAAGAGTCCAGCCCGGGGATAGGTGAAAAACTGTTTTTT. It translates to CASSQESSPGIGEKLFF.

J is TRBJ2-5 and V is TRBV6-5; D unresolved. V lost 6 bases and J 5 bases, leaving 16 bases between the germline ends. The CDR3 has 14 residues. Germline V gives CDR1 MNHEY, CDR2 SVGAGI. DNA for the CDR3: TGTGCCAGCAGAGCACGACGGGCCCACGAGACCCAGTACTTC. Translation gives CASRARRAHETQYF.

The DNA of the CDR3 is TGCGCCAGCAGCTTGGAAGTGGCAGGGCCCAGGGTGAACACTGAAGCTTTCTTT. Translating it yields CASSLEVAGPRVNTEAFF. The rearrangement joins TRBV5-1 to TRBJ1-1; D might be TRBD1 (5 bases). V dropped 0 bases and J dropped 0 bases, with 18 bases sitting between them. Germline lookup yields CDR1 SGHRS and CDR2 YFSETQ. The CDR3 sequence is 18 residues long. The variable domain in full, with the rest retrieved from reference TRBV5-1 and TRBJ1-1, is KAGVTQTPRYLIKTRGQQVTLSCSPISGHRSVSWYQQTPGQGLQFLFEYFSETQRNKGNFPGRFSGRQFSNSRSEMNVSTLELGDSALYLCASSLEVAGPRVNTEAFFGQGTRLTVV.

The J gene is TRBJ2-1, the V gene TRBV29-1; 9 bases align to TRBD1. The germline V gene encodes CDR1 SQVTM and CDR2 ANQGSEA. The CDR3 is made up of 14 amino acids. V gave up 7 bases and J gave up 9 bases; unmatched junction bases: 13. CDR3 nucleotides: TGCAGCGCGAGGACAGGGGATGTAGGGAGTGAGCAGTTCTTC. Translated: CSARTGDVGSEQFF.

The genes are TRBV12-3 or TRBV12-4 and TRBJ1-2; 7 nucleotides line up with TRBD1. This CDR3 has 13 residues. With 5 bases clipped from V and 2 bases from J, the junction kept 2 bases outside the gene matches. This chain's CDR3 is CASSEQGNYGYTF. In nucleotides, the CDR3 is TGTGCCAGCAGTGAACAGGGGAACTATGGCTACACCTTC.

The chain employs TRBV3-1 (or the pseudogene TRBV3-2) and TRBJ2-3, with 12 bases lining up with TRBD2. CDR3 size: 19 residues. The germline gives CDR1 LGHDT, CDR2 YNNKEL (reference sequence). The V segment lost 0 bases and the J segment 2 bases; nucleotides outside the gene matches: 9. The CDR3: CASSQDRLAGGSYTDTQYF. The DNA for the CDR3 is TGTGCCAGCAGCCAAGATCGGCTAGCGGGGGGGTCGTACACAGATACGCAGTATTTT.

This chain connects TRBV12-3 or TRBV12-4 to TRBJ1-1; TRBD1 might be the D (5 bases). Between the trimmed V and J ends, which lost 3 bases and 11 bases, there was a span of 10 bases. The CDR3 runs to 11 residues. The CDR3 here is CASSFWGSAFF. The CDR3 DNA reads TGTGCCAGCAGTTTTTGGGGGAGCGCTTTCTTT.

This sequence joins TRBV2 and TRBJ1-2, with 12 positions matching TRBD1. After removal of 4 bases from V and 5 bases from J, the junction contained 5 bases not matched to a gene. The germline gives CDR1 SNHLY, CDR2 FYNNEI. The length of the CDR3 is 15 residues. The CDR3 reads CASSGGQGARYGYTF. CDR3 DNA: TGTGCCAGCAGTGGGGGACAGGGGGCGCGGTATGGCTACACCTTC.

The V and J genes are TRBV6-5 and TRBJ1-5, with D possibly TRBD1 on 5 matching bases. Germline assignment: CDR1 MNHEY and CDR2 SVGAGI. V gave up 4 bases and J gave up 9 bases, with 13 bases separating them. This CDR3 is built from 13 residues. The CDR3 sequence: CASSWGVVGPQHF. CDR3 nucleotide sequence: TGTGCCAGCAGTTGGGGGGTTGTGGGGCCCCAGCATTTT.

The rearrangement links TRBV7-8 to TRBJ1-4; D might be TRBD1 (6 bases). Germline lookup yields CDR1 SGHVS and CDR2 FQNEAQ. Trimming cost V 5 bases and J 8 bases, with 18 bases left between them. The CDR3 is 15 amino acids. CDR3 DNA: TGTGCCAGCAGCAAGACCCAACAGGGATACGAAAAACTGTTTTTT. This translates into CASSKTQQGYEKLFF.

CDR3 region: CAWSAQVSYEQYF. The CDR3 nucleotides read TGTGCCTGGAGTGCACAGGTCTCCTACGAGCAGTACTTC. The chain joins TRBV30 to TRBJ2-7, with a tentative D call TRBD1 (5 bases). Trimming left V 1 base short and J 0 bases short, with 7 bases between. The germline gives CDR1 GTSNPN, CDR2 SVGIG (reference sequence). The CDR3 is 13 amino acids.

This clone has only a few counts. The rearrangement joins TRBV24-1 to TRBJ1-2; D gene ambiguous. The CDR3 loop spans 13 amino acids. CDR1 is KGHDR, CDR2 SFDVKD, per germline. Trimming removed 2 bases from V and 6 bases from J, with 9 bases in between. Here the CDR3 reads CATSDSRSNGYTF. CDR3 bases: TGTGCCACCAGTGATTCAAGGTCCAATGGCTACACCTTC.

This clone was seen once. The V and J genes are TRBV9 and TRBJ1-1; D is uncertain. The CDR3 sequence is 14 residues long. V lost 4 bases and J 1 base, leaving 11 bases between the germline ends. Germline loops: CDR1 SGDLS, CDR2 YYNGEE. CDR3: CASSPRGGNTEAFF. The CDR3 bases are TGTGCCAGCAGCCCCCGAGGAGGGAACACTGAAGCTTTCTTT.